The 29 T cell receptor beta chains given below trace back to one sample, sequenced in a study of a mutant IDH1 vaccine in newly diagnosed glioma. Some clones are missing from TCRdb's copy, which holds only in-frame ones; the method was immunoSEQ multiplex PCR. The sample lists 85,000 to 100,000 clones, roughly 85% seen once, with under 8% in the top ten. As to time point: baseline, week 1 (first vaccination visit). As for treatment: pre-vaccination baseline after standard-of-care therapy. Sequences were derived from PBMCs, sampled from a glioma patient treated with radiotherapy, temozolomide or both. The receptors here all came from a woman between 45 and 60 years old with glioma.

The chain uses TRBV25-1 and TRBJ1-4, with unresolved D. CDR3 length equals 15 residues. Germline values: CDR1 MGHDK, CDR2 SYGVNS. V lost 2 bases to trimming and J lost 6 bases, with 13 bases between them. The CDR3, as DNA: TGTGCCAGCAGTGAAGTAACATCTATTCATGAAAAACTGTTTTTT. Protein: CASSEVTSIHEKLFF.

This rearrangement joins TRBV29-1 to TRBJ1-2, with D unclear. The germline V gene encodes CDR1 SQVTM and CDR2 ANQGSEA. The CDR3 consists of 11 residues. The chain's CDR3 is CSGQALSGYTF. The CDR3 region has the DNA TGCAGTGGCCAGGCCCTCAGCGGCTACACCTTC.

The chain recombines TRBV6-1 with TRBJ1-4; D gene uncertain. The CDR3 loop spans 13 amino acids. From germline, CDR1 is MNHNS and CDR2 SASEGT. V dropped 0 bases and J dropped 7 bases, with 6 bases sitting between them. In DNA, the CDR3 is TGTGCCAGCAGTGAAGCGGACGGTGAAAAACTGTTTTTT. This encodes CASSEADGEKLFF.

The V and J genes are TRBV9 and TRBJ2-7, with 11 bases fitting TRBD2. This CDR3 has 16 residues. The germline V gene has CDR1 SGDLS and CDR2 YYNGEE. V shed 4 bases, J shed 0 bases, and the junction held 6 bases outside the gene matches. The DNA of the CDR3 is TGTGCCAGCAGCCCTACTAGCGGGGGAAGCTCCTACGAGCAGTACTTC. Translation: CASSPTSGGSSYEQYF.

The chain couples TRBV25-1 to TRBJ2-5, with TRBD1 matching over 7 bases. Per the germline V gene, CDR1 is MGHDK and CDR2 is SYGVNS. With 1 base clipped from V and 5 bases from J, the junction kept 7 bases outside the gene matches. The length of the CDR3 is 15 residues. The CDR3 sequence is CASSEWVTGYETQYF. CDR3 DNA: TGTGCCAGCAGTGAATGGGTGACAGGGTACGAGACCCAGTACTTC.

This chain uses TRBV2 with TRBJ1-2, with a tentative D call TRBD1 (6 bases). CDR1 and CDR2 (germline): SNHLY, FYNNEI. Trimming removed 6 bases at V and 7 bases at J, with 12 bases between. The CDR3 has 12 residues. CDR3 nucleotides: TGTGCCAGCAGAGTACAGGGCTCTGGCTACACCTTC. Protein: CASRVQGSGYTF.

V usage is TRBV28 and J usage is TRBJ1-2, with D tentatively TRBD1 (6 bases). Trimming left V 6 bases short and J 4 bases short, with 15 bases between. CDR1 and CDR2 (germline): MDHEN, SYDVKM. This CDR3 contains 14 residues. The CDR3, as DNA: TGTGCCAGCAGGTCGAGCACAGGGACCTATGGCTACACCTTC. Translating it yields CASRSSTGTYGYTF.

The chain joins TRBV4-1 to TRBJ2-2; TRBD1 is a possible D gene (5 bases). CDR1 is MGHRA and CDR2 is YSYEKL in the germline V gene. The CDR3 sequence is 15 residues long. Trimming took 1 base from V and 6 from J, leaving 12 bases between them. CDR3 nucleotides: TGCGCCAGCAGCCAAGCCAGGGCAGGATCCGGGGAGCTGTTTTTT. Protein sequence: CASSQARAGSGELFF.

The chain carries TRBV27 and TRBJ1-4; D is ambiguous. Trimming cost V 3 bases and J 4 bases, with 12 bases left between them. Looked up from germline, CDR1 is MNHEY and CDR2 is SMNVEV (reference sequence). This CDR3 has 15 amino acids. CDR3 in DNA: TGTGCCAGCAGTTTCCTCGGGGTAAATAATGAAAAACTGTTTTTT. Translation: CASSFLGVNNEKLFF. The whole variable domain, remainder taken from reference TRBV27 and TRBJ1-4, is EAQVTQNPRYLITVTGKKLTVTCSQNMNHEYMSWYRQDPGLGLRQIYYSMNVEVTDKGDVPEGYKVSRKEKRNFPLILESPSPNQTSLYFCASSFLGVNNEKLFFGSGTQLSVL.

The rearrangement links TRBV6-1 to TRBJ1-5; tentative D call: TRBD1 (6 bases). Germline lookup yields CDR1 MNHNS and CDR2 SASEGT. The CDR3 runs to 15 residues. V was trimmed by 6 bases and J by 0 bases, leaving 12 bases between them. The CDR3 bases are TGTGCCAGCAGGCAACGGACAGCTAGCAATCAGCCCCAGCATTTT. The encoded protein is CASRQRTASNQPQHF.

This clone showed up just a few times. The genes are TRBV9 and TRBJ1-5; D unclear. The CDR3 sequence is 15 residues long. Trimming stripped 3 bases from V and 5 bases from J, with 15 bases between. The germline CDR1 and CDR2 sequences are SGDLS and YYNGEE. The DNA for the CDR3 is TGTGCCAGCAGCGAGGGTGGCCTAGGCGATCAGCCCCAGCATTTT. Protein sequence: CASSEGGLGDQPQHF.

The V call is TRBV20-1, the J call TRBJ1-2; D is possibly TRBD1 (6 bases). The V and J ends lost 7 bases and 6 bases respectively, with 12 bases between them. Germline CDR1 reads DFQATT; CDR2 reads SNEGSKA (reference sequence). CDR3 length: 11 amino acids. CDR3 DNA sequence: TGCAGTGTCTCAGCAGGGGATGGCTACACCTTC. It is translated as CSVSAGDGYTF.

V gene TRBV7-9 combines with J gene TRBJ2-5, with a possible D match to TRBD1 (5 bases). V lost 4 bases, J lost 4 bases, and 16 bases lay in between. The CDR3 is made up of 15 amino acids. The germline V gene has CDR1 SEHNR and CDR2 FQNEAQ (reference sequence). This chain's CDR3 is CASSSRVGAGETQYF. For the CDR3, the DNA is TGTGCCAGCAGCTCCCGGGTAGGGGCCGGAGAGACCCAGTACTTC.

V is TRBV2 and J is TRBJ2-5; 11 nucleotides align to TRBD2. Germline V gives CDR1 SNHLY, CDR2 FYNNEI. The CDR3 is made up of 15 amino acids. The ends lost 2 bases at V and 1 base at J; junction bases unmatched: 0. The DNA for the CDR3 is TGTGCCAGCAGTGAACTAGCGGGGGGCCAAGAGACCCAGTACTTC. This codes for CASSELAGGQETQYF.

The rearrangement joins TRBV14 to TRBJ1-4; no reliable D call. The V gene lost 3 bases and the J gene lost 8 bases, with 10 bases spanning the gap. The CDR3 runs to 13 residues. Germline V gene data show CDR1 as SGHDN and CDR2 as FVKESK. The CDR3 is CASSQKLGEKLFF. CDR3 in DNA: TGTGCCAGCAGCCAGAAATTGGGAGAAAAACTGTTTTTT.

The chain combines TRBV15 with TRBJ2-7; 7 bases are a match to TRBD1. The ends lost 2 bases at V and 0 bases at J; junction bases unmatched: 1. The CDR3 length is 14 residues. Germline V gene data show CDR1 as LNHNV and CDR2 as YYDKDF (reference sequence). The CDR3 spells CATSRPGGSYEQYF. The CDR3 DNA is TGTGCCACCAGCAGACCAGGGGGCTCCTACGAGCAGTACTTC.

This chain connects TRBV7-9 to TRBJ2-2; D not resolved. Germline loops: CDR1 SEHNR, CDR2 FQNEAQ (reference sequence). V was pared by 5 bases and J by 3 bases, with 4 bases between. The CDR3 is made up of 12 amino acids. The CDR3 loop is CASSRDTGELFF. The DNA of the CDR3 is TGTGCCAGCAGCCGAGACACCGGGGAGCTGTTTTTT.

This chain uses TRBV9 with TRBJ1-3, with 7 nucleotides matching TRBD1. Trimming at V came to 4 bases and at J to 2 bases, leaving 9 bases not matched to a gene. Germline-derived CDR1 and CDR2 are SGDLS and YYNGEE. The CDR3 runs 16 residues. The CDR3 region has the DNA TGTGCCAGCAGCCTTAAGACAGGGTCGGCTGGAAACACCATATATTTT. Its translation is CASSLKTGSAGNTIYF.

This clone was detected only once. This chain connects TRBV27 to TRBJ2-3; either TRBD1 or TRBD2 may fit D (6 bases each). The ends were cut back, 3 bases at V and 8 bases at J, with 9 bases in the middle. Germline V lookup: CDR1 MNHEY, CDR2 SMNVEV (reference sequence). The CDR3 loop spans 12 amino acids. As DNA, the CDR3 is TGTGCCAGCAGTTTTACGGGGGCTACGCAGTATTTT. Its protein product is CASSFTGATQYF.

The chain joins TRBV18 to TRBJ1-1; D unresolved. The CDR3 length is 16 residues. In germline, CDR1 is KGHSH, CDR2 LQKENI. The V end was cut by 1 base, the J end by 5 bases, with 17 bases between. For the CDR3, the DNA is TGTGCCAGCTCACCACGAGCTACAGCCCTGGGGACTGAAGCTTTCTTT. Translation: CASSPRATALGTEAFF.

CDR3 DNA sequence: TGTGCCAGCAGCTTAGGCCCAGGGACAGGGAGTAAAGCTTTCTTT. This encodes CASSLGPGTGSKAFF. The chain uses TRBV13 and TRBJ1-1; 9 nucleotides match TRBD1. This CDR3 spans 15 amino acids. V shed 0 bases, J shed 9 bases, and the junction held 8 bases outside the gene matches. Germline CDR1 is PRHDT and CDR2 is FYEKMQ (reference sequence).

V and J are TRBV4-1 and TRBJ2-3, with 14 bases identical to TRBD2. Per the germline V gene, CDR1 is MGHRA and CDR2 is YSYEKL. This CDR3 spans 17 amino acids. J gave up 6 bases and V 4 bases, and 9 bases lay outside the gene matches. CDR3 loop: CASSRSQTSGGADTQYF. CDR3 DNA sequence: TGCGCCAGCAGCCGATCCCAGACTAGCGGGGGGGCGGATACGCAGTATTTT.

The CDR3 protein is CASSELGVNTEAFF. In DNA form, the CDR3 reads TGTGCCAGCAGTGAATTGGGGGTGAACACTGAAGCTTTCTTT. The chain uses TRBV6-1 and TRBJ1-1, with D perhaps TRBD1 (5 bases). The V gene lost 2 bases and the J gene lost 0 bases, with 7 bases spanning the gap. CDR1 is MNHNS and CDR2 is SASEGT in the germline V gene. The CDR3 length is 14 residues.

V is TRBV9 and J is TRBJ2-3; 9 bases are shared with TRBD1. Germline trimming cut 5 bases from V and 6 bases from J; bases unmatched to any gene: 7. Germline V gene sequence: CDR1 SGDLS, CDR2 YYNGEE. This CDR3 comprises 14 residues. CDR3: CASSRTGVRDTQYF. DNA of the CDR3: TGTGCCAGCAGTCGGACAGGGGTCCGGGATACGCAGTATTTT.

The CDR3 DNA reads TGTGCCAGCAGTGAAGGGGGGGGGAAGAACACTGAAGCTTTCTTT. Encoded protein: CASSEGGGKNTEAFF. The rearrangement joins TRBV6-1 to TRBJ1-1, with D tentatively TRBD1 (5 bases). This CDR3 region has 15 residues. Trimming removed 1 base from V and 1 base from J, with 10 bases in between. CDR1 and CDR2 (germline): MNHNS, SASEGT.

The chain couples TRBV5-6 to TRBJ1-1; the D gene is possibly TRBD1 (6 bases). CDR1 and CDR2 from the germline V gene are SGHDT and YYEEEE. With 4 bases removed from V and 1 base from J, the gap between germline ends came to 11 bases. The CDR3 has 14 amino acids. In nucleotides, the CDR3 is TGTGCCAGCAGCCCGGACAGACGGAACACTGAAGCTTTCTTT. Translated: CASSPDRRNTEAFF.

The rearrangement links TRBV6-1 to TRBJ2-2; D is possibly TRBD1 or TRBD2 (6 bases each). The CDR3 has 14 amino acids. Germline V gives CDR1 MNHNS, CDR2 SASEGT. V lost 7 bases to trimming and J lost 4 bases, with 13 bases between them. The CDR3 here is CASIGGWSTGELFF. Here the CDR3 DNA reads TGTGCCAGCATCGGGGGCTGGAGCACCGGGGAGCTGTTTTTT.

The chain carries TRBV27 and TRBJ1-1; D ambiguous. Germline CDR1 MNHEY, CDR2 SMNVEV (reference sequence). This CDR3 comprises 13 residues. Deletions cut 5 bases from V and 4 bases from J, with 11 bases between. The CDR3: CASSATRGTEAFF. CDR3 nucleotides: TGTGCCAGCAGTGCCACCCGAGGCACTGAAGCTTTCTTT.

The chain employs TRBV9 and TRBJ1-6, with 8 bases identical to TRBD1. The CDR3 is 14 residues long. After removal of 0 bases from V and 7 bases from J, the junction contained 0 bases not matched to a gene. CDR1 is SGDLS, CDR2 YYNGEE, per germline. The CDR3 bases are TGTGCCAGCAGCGTAGGACAGGGGAATTCACCCCTCCACTTT. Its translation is CASSVGQGNSPLHF. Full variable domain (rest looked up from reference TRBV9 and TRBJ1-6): DSGVTQTPKHLITATGQRVTLRCSPRSGDLSVYWYQQSLDQGLQFLIQYYNGEERAKGNILERFSAQQFPDLHSELNLSSLELGDSALYFCASSVGQGNSPLHFGNGTRLTVT.